The rows below give T cell receptor beta chains drawn from one sample of a study of cytomegalovirus exposure and HLA in healthy donors. TCRdb's table, derived via immunoSEQ multiplex PCR, lists solely in-frame clones and lacks some. The sample includes about 110,000 clones, almost 96% of them seen just once. Sequenced: PBMCs. The source of these receptors is a woman between 18 and 29 years old in good health and CMV-seronegative. Each CDR3 is given with its conserved first and last residue. The D gene is left open where the match is weak. Size is stated for part of the rows, as once, few or many counts, or as a class when the clone is expanded.

d_call: .
j_call: TRBJ2-1
v_call: TRBV6-5
clone_size: .
cdr3_aa: CASTPQGFEGNEQFF
cdr3_nt: TGTGCCAGCACCCCTCAGGGGTTTGAAGGCAATGAGCAGTTCTTC

d_call: .
j_call: TRBJ2-7
v_call: TRBV28
clone_size: .
cdr3_aa: CASSPQEAYEQYF
cdr3_nt: TGTGCCAGCAGTCCCCAGGAGGCCTACGAGCAGTACTTC

d_call: .
j_call: TRBJ1-1
v_call: TRBV6-1
clone_size: .
cdr3_aa: CASSEIGFEAFF
cdr3_nt: TGTGCCAGCAGTGAAATTGGCTTTGAAGCTTTCTTT

d_call: .
j_call: TRBJ1-1
v_call: TRBV21-1
clone_size: .
cdr3_aa: CASSRRGEIAPEAFF
cdr3_nt: TGTGCCAGCAGCAGGCGGGGGGAGATTGCTCCTGAAGCTTTCTTT

d_call: TRBD1
j_call: TRBJ2-7
v_call: TRBV11-2
clone_size: .
cdr3_aa: CASSYLDRAPEQYF
cdr3_nt: TGTGCCAGCAGCTACCTCGACAGGGCGCCAGAGCAGTACTTC

d_call: .
j_call: TRBJ2-5
v_call: TRBV4-1
clone_size: once
cdr3_aa: CASSQVDLQETQYF
cdr3_nt: TGCGCCAGCAGCCAAGTTGACTTACAAGAGACCCAGTACTTC

d_call: TRBD1
j_call: TRBJ2-5
v_call: TRBV19
clone_size: .
cdr3_aa: CASTPGKIGGGLETQYF
cdr3_nt: TGTGCCAGTACTCCAGGCAAAATAGGGGGCGGTTTGGAGACCCAGTACTTC

d_call: TRBD2
j_call: TRBJ2-7
v_call: TRBV4-2
clone_size: .
cdr3_aa: CASSRPGSGGYEQYF
cdr3_nt: TGTGCCAGCAGCCGACCAGGGAGCGGGGGCTACGAGCAGTACTTC

d_call: TRBD1
j_call: TRBJ2-1
v_call: TRBV4-3
clone_size: .
cdr3_aa: CASSTKDRAGEQFF
cdr3_nt: TGCGCCAGCAGCACCAAGGACAGGGCTGGTGAGCAGTTCTTC

d_call: .
j_call: TRBJ1-6
v_call: TRBV7-3
clone_size: .
cdr3_aa: CASSLSGNSSPLHF
cdr3_nt: TGTGCCAGCAGCTTATCAGGGAACAGTTCACCCCTCCACTTT

d_call: TRBD1
j_call: TRBJ2-5
v_call: TRBV5-5
clone_size: .
cdr3_aa: CASSRWTGETQYF
cdr3_nt: TGTGCCAGCAGCCGCTGGACAGGAGAGACCCAGTACTTC

d_call: .
j_call: TRBJ1-1
v_call: TRBV5-5
clone_size: .
cdr3_aa: CASSSVRTANTEAFF
cdr3_nt: TGTGCCAGCAGCTCTGTTCGGACAGCTAACACTGAAGCTTTCTTT

d_call: .
j_call: TRBJ1-1
v_call: TRBV18
clone_size: .
cdr3_aa: CASSPRQSEAFF
cdr3_nt: TGTGCCAGCTCACCAAGACAGAGTGAAGCTTTCTTT

d_call: TRBD1
j_call: TRBJ2-7
v_call: TRBV9
clone_size: once
cdr3_aa: CASSVAGQGTYEQYF
cdr3_nt: TGTGCCAGCAGCGTCGCGGGACAGGGCACCTACGAGCAGTACTTC

d_call: .
j_call: TRBJ2-3
v_call: TRBV13
clone_size: .
cdr3_aa: CASSQYWGGADIADTQYF
cdr3_nt: TGTGCCAGCAGCCAATACTGGGGGGGGGCCGACATTGCGGATACGCAGTATTTT

d_call: .
j_call: TRBJ2-1
v_call: TRBV28
clone_size: .
cdr3_aa: CASTDQTVYSYNEQFF
cdr3_nt: TGTGCCAGCACCGACCAGACAGTATACTCCTACAATGAGCAGTTCTTC

d_call: .
j_call: TRBJ1-4
v_call: TRBV5-1
clone_size: .
cdr3_aa: CASSLTGDATNEKLFF
cdr3_nt: TGCGCCAGCAGCTTGACAGGAGATGCAACTAATGAAAAACTGTTTTTT

d_call: TRBD1
j_call: TRBJ1-6
v_call: TRBV2
clone_size: few
cdr3_aa: CASQGQGTLHF
cdr3_nt: TGTGCCAGCCAGGGACAGGGCACCCTCCACTTT

d_call: .
j_call: TRBJ2-7
v_call: TRBV2
clone_size: once
cdr3_aa: CASSESVSGRGTYEQYF
cdr3_nt: TGTGCCAGCAGTGAATCTGTCTCGGGCAGGGGTACCTACGAGCAGTACTTC

d_call: TRBD1
j_call: TRBJ1-2
v_call: TRBV2
clone_size: .
cdr3_aa: CASSESAGGWNGYTF
cdr3_nt: TGTGCCAGCAGTGAATCAGCAGGGGGTTGGAATGGCTACACCTTC

d_call: TRBD1
j_call: TRBJ1-1
v_call: TRBV28
clone_size: .
cdr3_aa: CASEPGGAGQNTEAFF
cdr3_nt: TGTGCCAGCGAACCAGGGGGCGCAGGACAAAACACTGAAGCTTTCTTT

d_call: TRBD1
j_call: TRBJ2-5
v_call: TRBV11-2
clone_size: .
cdr3_aa: CASRGVVGGGRETQYF
cdr3_nt: TGTGCCAGCAGGGGGGTAGTAGGGGGCGGAAGGGAGACCCAGTACTTC

d_call: TRBD2
j_call: TRBJ2-1
v_call: TRBV28
clone_size: .
cdr3_aa: CASSSPSGGPYNEQFF
cdr3_nt: TGTGCCAGCAGTTCCCCCAGCGGGGGCCCCTACAATGAGCAGTTCTTC

d_call: .
j_call: TRBJ2-3
v_call: TRBV5-1
clone_size: .
cdr3_aa: CASSLEQASTDTQYF
cdr3_nt: TGCGCCAGCAGCTTGGAACAGGCTAGCACAGATACGCAGTATTTT

d_call: .
j_call: TRBJ1-3
v_call: TRBV2
clone_size: .
cdr3_aa: CASSEVRTVGSGNTIYF
cdr3_nt: TGTGCCAGCAGTGAAGTAAGGACAGTAGGCTCTGGAAACACCATATATTTT

d_call: .
j_call: TRBJ2-2
v_call: TRBV9
clone_size: once
cdr3_aa: CASSRRQTYTGELFF
cdr3_nt: TGTGCCAGCAGCCGGCGACAGACCTACACCGGGGAGCTGTTTTTT

d_call: .
j_call: TRBJ1-2
v_call: TRBV7-6
clone_size: .
cdr3_aa: CASSRGRYGYTF
cdr3_nt: TGTGCCAGCAGCCGAGGGCGTTATGGCTACACCTTC

d_call: .
j_call: TRBJ1-6
v_call: TRBV15
clone_size: .
cdr3_aa: CATSQGVSPLHF
cdr3_nt: TGTGCCACGAGCCAGGGTGTCTCACCCCTCCACTTT

d_call: TRBD2
j_call: TRBJ2-1
v_call: TRBV5-1
clone_size: .
cdr3_aa: CASSKIAGGPNNEQFF
cdr3_nt: TGCGCCAGCAGCAAAATAGCGGGGGGACCAAACAATGAGCAGTTCTTC

d_call: .
j_call: TRBJ1-1
v_call: TRBV5-1
clone_size: .
cdr3_aa: CASSQPDRDLPEAFF
cdr3_nt: TGCGCCAGCAGTCAACCTGACAGAGATCTGCCTGAAGCTTTCTTT

d_call: .
j_call: TRBJ1-1
v_call: TRBV6-1
clone_size: .
cdr3_aa: CASEPGHRTTEAFF
cdr3_nt: TGTGCCAGCGAACCGGGACACCGTACCACTGAAGCTTTCTTT

d_call: .
j_call: TRBJ1-2
v_call: TRBV4-2
clone_size: .
cdr3_aa: CASSRDTQVYGYTF
cdr3_nt: TGTGCCAGCAGCCGGGACACCCAGGTCTATGGCTACACCTTC

d_call: TRBD1
j_call: TRBJ2-1
v_call: TRBV7-6
clone_size: .
cdr3_aa: CASSLNGQGSNEQFF
cdr3_nt: TGTGCCAGCAGCTTAAATGGACAGGGTTCCAATGAGCAGTTCTTC

d_call: .
j_call: TRBJ2-7
v_call: TRBV5-1
clone_size: .
cdr3_aa: CASSSAGNSYEQYF
cdr3_nt: TGCGCCAGCAGCTCGGCCGGGAACTCCTACGAGCAGTACTTC

d_call: TRBD1
j_call: TRBJ1-3
v_call: TRBV28
clone_size: .
cdr3_aa: CASSPLTGVLGNTIYF
cdr3_nt: TGTGCCAGCAGTCCACTCACAGGGGTGCTCGGAAACACCATATATTTT

d_call: TRBD1
j_call: TRBJ1-6
v_call: TRBV6-5
clone_size: .
cdr3_aa: CASSYSWQGGDSPLHF
cdr3_nt: TGTGCCAGCAGTTACTCTTGGCAGGGGGGTGATTCACCCCTCCACTTT

d_call: TRBD1
j_call: TRBJ1-4
v_call: TRBV6-1
clone_size: .
cdr3_aa: CASSARQGFGNEKLFF
cdr3_nt: TGTGCCAGCAGTGCCCGACAGGGGTTTGGTAATGAAAAACTGTTTTTT

d_call: .
j_call: TRBJ1-1
v_call: TRBV9
clone_size: .
cdr3_aa: CASSLASGTEAFF
cdr3_nt: TGTGCCAGCAGCCTGGCTTCCGGGACAGAAGCTTTCTTT

d_call: .
j_call: TRBJ2-3
v_call: TRBV19
clone_size: .
cdr3_aa: CASSFRSRGSTDTQYF
cdr3_nt: TGTGCCAGTAGTTTCAGGTCGCGGGGCAGCACAGATACGCAGTATTTT

d_call: .
j_call: TRBJ2-2
v_call: TRBV7-6
clone_size: .
cdr3_aa: CASSLNFVPGELFF
cdr3_nt: TGTGCCAGCAGCCTGAACTTCGTCCCCGGGGAGCTGTTTTTT

d_call: .
j_call: TRBJ1-1
v_call: TRBV2
clone_size: .
cdr3_aa: CASSSGVGTEAFF
cdr3_nt: TGTGCCAGCAGTTCAGGGGTTGGCACTGAAGCTTTCTTT

d_call: TRBD1
j_call: TRBJ2-3
v_call: TRBV18
clone_size: .
cdr3_aa: CASSRIPGQDTDTQYF
cdr3_nt: TGTGCCAGCTCACGTATCCCGGGACAGGACACAGATACGCAGTATTTT

d_call: TRBD1
j_call: TRBJ2-7
v_call: TRBV15
clone_size: .
cdr3_aa: CATTDGQGDYYEQYF
cdr3_nt: TGTGCCACCACCGACGGACAGGGCGATTACTACGAGCAGTACTTC

d_call: TRBD1
j_call: TRBJ1-2
v_call: TRBV7-2
clone_size: .
cdr3_aa: CASSFFRGERGYTF
cdr3_nt: TGTGCCAGCAGCTTTTTCAGGGGGGAAAGGGGCTACACCTTC

d_call: TRBD1
j_call: TRBJ2-2
v_call: TRBV28
clone_size: .
cdr3_aa: CASRLDRGFTGELFF
cdr3_nt: TGTGCCAGCAGACTGGACAGGGGCTTCACCGGGGAGCTGTTTTTT

d_call: .
j_call: TRBJ2-1
v_call: TRBV25-1
clone_size: .
cdr3_aa: CASSEEPYRDYNEQFF
cdr3_nt: TGTGCCAGCAGTGAGGAGCCCTACAGGGACTACAATGAGCAGTTCTTC

d_call: TRBD1
j_call: TRBJ2-7
v_call: TRBV7-9
clone_size: .
cdr3_aa: CASSPTTGDHYEQYF
cdr3_nt: TGTGCCAGCAGCCCAACGACAGGGGACCACTACGAGCAGTACTTC

d_call: TRBD1
j_call: TRBJ1-2
v_call: TRBV6-4
clone_size: .
cdr3_aa: CASSEGQALPYGYTF
cdr3_nt: TGTGCCAGCAGTGAGGGACAGGCGCTTCCCTATGGCTACACCTTC

d_call: .
j_call: TRBJ1-1
v_call: TRBV27
clone_size: .
cdr3_aa: CASSLVGRGNTEAFF
cdr3_nt: TGTGCCAGCAGTTTAGTTGGCAGGGGGAACACTGAAGCTTTCTTT

d_call: TRBD2
j_call: TRBJ2-7
v_call: TRBV18
clone_size: once
cdr3_aa: CASSFHPGLAGGTAYEQYF
cdr3_nt: TGTGCCAGCTCATTTCACCCGGGACTAGCGGGGGGGACGGCCTACGAGCAGTACTTC

d_call: .
j_call: TRBJ2-1
v_call: TRBV30
clone_size: .
cdr3_aa: CAWSVQPPGYNEQFF
cdr3_nt: TGTGCCTGGAGTGTACAGCCACCGGGATACAATGAGCAGTTCTTC

d_call: .
j_call: TRBJ1-5
v_call: TRBV4-2
clone_size: .
cdr3_aa: CASSQGHRSNQPQHF
cdr3_nt: TGTGCCAGCAGCCAAGGGCACCGCAGCAATCAGCCCCAGCATTTT

d_call: TRBD1
j_call: TRBJ1-2
v_call: TRBV4-1
clone_size: .
cdr3_aa: CASSHPGQGSGYTF
cdr3_nt: TGCGCCAGCAGCCATCCGGGACAGGGGAGCGGCTACACCTTC